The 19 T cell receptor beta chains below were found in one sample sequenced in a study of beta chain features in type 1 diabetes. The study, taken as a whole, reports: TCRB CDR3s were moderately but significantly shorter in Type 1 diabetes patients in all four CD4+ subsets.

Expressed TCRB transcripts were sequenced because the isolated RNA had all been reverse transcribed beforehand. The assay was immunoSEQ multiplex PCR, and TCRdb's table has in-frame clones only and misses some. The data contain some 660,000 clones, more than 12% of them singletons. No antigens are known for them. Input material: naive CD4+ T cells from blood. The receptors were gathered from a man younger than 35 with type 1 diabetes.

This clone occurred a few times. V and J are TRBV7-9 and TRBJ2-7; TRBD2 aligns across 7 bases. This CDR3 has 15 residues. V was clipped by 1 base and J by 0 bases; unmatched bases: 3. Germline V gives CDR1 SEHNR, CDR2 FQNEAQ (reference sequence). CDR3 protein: CASSLGSSGSYEQYF. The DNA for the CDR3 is TGTGCCAGCAGCTTAGGTTCTAGCGGCTCCTACGAGCAGTACTTC.

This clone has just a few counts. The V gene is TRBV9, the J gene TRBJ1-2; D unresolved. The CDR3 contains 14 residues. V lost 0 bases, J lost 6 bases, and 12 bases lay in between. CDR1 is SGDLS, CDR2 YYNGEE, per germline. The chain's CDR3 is CASSVATVNHGYTF. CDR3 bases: TGTGCCAGCAGCGTAGCTACCGTCAATCATGGCTACACCTTC.

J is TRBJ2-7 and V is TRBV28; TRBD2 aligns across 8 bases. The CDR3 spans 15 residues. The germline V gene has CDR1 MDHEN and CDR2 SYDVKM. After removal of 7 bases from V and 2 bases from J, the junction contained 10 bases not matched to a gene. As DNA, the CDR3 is TGTGCCAGCATCCGCTTCGGGGGGGGTCCCTACGAGCAGTACTTC. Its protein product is CASIRFGGGPYEQYF.

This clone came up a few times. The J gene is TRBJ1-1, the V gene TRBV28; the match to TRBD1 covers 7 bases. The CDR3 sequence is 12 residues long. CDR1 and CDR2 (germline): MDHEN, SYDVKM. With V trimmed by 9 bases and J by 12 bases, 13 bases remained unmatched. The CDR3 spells CASSTGTGVSFF. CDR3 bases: TGTGCCAGTTCGACAGGGACGGGGGTATCTTTCTTT.

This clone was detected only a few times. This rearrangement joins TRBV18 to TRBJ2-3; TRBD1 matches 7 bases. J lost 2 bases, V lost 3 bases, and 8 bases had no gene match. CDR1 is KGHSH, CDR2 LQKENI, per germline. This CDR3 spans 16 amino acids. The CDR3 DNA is TGTGCCAGCTCACCCGTGCCGGGACAGAACACAGATACGCAGTATTTT. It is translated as CASSPVPGQNTDTQYF.

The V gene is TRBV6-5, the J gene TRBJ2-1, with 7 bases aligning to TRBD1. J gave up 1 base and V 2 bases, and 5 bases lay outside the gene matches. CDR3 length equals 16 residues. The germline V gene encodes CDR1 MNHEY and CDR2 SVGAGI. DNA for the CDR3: TGTGCCAGCAGTTACCCCCAGGGGGTGTCCTACAATGAGCAGTTCTTC. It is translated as CASSYPQGVSYNEQFF.

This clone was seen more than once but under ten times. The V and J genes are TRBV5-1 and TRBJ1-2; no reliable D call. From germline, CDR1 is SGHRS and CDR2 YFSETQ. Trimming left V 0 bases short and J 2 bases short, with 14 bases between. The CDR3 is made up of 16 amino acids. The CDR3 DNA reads TGCGCCAGCAGCTTGGTCGGAGGAGACACAAACTATGGCTACACCTTC. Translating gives CASSLVGGDTNYGYTF. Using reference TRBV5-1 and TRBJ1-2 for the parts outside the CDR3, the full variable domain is KAGVTQTPRYLIKTRGQQVTLSCSPISGHRSVSWYQQTPGQGLQFLFEYFSETQRNKGNFPGRFSGRQFSNSRSEMNVSTLELGDSALYLCASSLVGGDTNYGYTFGSGTRLTVV.

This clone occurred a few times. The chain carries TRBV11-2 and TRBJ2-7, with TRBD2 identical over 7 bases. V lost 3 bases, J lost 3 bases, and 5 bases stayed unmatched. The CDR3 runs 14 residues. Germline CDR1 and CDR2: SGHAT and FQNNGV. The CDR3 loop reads CASSFPAGFYEQYF. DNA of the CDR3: TGTGCCAGCAGCTTCCCAGCGGGATTCTACGAGCAGTACTTC.

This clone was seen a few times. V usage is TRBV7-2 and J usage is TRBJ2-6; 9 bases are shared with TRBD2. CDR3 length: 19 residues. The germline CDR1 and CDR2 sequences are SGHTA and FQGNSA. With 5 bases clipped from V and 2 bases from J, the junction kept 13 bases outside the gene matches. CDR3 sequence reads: CASSIKASGAVTGANVLTF. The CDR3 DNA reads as TGTGCCAGCAGCATAAAGGCTAGCGGGGCCGTGACTGGGGCCAACGTCCTGACTTTC.

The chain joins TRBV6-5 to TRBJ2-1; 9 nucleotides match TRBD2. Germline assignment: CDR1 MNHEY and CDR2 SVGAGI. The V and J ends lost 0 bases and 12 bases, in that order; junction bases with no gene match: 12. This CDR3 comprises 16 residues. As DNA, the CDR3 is TGTGCCAGCAGTTACTCGGCTAGCGGGACATTACGGGGGCAGTTCTTC. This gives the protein CASSYSASGTLRGQFF.

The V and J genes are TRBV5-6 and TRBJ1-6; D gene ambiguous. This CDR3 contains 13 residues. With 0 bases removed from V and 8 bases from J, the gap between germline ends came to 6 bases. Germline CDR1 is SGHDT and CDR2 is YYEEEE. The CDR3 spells CASSLERDSPLHF. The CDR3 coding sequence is TGTGCCAGCAGCTTGGAACGGGATTCACCCCTCCACTTT. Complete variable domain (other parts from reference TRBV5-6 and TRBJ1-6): DAGVTQSPTHLIKTRGQQVTLRCSPKSGHDTVSWYQQALGQGPQFIFQYYEEEERQRGNFPDRFSGHQFPNYSSELNVNALLLGDSALYLCASSLERDSPLHFGNGTRLTVT.

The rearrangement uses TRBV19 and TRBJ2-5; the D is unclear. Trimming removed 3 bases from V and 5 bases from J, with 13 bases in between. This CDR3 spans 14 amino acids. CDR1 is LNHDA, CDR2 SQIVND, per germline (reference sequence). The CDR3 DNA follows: TGTGCCAGTAGTATGCAAAGGAACGGGGAGACCCAGTACTTC. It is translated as CASSMQRNGETQYF.

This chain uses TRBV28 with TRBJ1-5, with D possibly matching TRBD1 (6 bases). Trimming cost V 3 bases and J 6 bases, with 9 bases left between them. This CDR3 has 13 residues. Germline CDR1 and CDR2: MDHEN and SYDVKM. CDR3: CASSFVGAQPQHF. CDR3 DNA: TGTGCCAGCAGTTTTGTGGGGGCTCAGCCCCAGCATTTT.

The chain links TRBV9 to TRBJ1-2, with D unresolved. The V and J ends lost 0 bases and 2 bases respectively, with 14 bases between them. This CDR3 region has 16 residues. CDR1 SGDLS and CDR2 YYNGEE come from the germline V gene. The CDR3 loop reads CASSVAPPGGNYGYTF. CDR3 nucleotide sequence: TGTGCCAGCAGCGTAGCTCCCCCAGGAGGGAACTATGGCTACACCTTC. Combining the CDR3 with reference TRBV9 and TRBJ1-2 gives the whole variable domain DSGVTQTPKHLITATGQRVTLRCSPRSGDLSVYWYQQSLDQGLQFLIQYYNGEERAKGNILERFSAQQFPDLHSELNLSSLELGDSALYFCASSVAPPGGNYGYTFGSGTRLTVV.

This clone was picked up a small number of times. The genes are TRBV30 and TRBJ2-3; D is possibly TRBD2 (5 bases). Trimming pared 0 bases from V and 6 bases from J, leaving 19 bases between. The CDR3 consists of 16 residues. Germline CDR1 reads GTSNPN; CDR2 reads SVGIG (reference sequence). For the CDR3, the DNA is TGTGCCTGGAGTGTAAGTAGGGAGACCGAAACCGATACGCAGTATTTT. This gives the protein CAWSVSRETETDTQYF.

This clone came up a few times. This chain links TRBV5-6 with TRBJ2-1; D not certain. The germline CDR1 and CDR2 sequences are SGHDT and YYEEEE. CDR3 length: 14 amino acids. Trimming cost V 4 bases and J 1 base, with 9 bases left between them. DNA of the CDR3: TGTGCCAGCAGCCCAGTTGGGTCCTACAATGAGCAGTTCTTC. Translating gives CASSPVGSYNEQFF.

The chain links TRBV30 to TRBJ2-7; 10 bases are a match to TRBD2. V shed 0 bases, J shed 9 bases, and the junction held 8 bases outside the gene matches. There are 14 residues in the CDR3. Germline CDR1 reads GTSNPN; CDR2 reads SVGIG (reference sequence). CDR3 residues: CAWSVKAGGPSQYF. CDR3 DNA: TGTGCCTGGAGTGTGAAAGCGGGAGGGCCATCGCAGTACTTC.

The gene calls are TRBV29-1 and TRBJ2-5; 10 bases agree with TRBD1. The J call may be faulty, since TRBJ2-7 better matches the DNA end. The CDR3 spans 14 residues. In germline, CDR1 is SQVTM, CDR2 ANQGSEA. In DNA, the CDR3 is TGCAGCGTTGAAACCGGACAGGGGGCCTACGAGCAGTACTTC. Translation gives CSVETGQGAYEQYF.

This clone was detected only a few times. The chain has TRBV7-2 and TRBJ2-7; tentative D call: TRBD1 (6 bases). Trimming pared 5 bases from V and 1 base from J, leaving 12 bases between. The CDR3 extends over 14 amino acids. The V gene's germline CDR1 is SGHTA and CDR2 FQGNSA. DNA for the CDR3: TGTGCCAGCAGCCCAATACAGGGTTCCTACGAGCAGTACTTC. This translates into CASSPIQGSYEQYF.